The 16 T cell receptor beta chains in this list originate from one sample, sequenced in a study of blood T cells in healthy people across ages. Primed by a sample-barcoded 5' primer and a J-beta primer mix, a second PCR proceeded for 7 to 11 cycles. TCRdb reprocessed the 5' RACE reads via MiXCR and lists one record per CDR3 protein. The repertoire holds roughly 1,500,000 distinct CDR3 sequences, with roughly 40% as singletons. Sequenced material: blood. The receptors originated from a woman aged 18-30 years in good health.

This clonotype came up many times. The chain uses TRBV6-6 and TRBJ1-2; D gene uncertain. Germline CDR1 and CDR2: MNHNY and SVGAGI (reference sequence). V lost 2 bases and J 2 bases, leaving 12 bases between the germline ends. CDR3 length: 15 amino acids. CDR3 protein: CASSYGLGFNYGYTF. CDR3 DNA sequence: TGTGCCAGCAGTTACGGTCTGGGTTTCAACTATGGCTACACCTTC.

This rearrangement joins TRBV30 to TRBJ2-2, with D possibly TRBD2 on 5 matching bases. Per germline, CDR1 GTSNPN and CDR2 SVGIG (reference sequence). Trimming took 0 bases from V and 5 from J, leaving 22 bases between them. The CDR3 sequence is 18 residues long. CDR3 protein: CAWSVLGYTRLVTGELFF. CDR3 DNA sequence: TGTGCCTGGAGTGTACTAGGCTACACCAGGCTGGTTACCGGGGAGCTGTTTTTT. The whole variable domain, filled in from reference TRBV30 and TRBJ2-2, reads SQTIHQWPATLVQPVGSPLSLECTVEGTSNPNLYWYRQAAGRGLQLLFYSVGIGQISSEVPQNLSASRPQDRQFILSSKKLLLSDSGFYLCAWSVLGYTRLVTGELFFGEGSRLTVL.

The chain is built from TRBV6-5 and TRBJ2-3; perhaps D is TRBD1 or TRBD2 (6 bases each). V was pared by 3 bases and J by 6 bases, with 16 bases between. Germline V gene sequence: CDR1 MNHEY, CDR2 SVGAGI. The CDR3 has 15 residues. The CDR3 reads CASSYGLGGLDTQYF. CDR3 coding DNA: TGTGCCAGCAGTTATGGACTGGGGGGCCTGGATACGCAGTATTTT.

The genes are TRBV20-1 and TRBJ2-3; D is unresolved. Germline CDR1 is DFQATT and CDR2 is SNEGSKA (reference sequence). V gave up 4 bases and J gave up 6 bases, with 11 bases separating them. CDR3 length: 12 residues. The CDR3 DNA reads as TGCAGTGCTACTCCGTCTACGGATACGCAGTATTTT. It codes for CSATPSTDTQYF.

As to this clonotype: Mismatch with germline at one junction end may stem from a read error. The chain has TRBV6-5 and TRBJ1-5, with a possible D match to TRBD1 (6 bases). The germline V gene encodes CDR1 MNHEY and CDR2 SVGAGI. The CDR3 contains 14 residues. The CDR3 nucleotides are TGTGCCGGCAGTTACCGACAGGGCAATCAGCCCCAGCATTTT. Its protein is CAGSYRQGNQPQHF.

This clonotype was detected only a few times. The chain employs TRBV5-1 and TRBJ1-4; unclear D gene. The CDR3 spans 12 residues. Trimming left V 0 bases short and J 8 bases short, with 5 bases between. Per germline, CDR1 SGHRS and CDR2 YFSETQ. In DNA, the CDR3 is TGCGCCAGCAGCTTGGAGTCCGAAAAACTGTTTTTT. Its protein is CASSLESEKLFF. The variable domain in full, with the rest retrieved from reference TRBV5-1 and TRBJ1-4, is KAGVTQTPRYLIKTRGQQVTLSCSPISGHRSVSWYQQTPGQGLQFLFEYFSETQRNKGNFPGRFSGRQFSNSRSEMNVSTLELGDSALYLCASSLESEKLFFGSGTQLSVL.

The chain uses TRBV6-2 or TRBV6-3 and TRBJ2-7; D tentatively fits TRBD1 or TRBD2 (5 bases each). The germline V gene encodes CDR1 MNHEY and CDR2 SVGEGT. Trimming removed 0 bases at V and 6 bases at J, with 18 bases between. This CDR3 is built from 16 residues. CDR3 coding DNA: TGTGCCAGCAGTTACTCGAACCCGGGGACGGGTACCGAGCAGTACTTC. Its protein product is CASSYSNPGTGTEQYF.

About this clonotype itself: One end of the junction does not line up with germline, which may come from a read error. V and J are TRBV20-1 and TRBJ2-1; D is tentatively TRBD1 or TRBD2 (6 bases each). CDR1 is DFQATT, CDR2 SNEGSKA, per germline (reference sequence). The CDR3 covers 15 residues. The CDR3 coding sequence is TGCAGTGGGGTCGGGGGCACAAGCTCCTACAACGAGCAGTTCTTC. Translation gives CSGVGGTSSYNEQFF.

The chain carries TRBV10-3 and TRBJ2-5, with D unresolved. The germline V gene encodes CDR1 ENHRY and CDR2 SYGVKD. V was pared by 4 bases and J by 4 bases, with 10 bases between. The CDR3 length is 13 residues. CDR3 sequence reads: CAISVGMGETQYF. The CDR3 region has the DNA TGTGCCATCAGTGTGGGTATGGGAGAGACCCAGTACTTC.

The gene calls are TRBV29-1 and TRBJ2-1; 9 nucleotides align to TRBD1. V gave up 7 bases and J gave up 5 bases; unmatched junction bases: 6. Looked up from germline, CDR1 is SQVTM and CDR2 is ANQGSEA. This CDR3 comprises 13 residues. Written as DNA, the CDR3 is TGCAGCGCTCCGGGACAGGGTAACAATGAGCAGTTCTTC. Translating gives CSAPGQGNNEQFF.

The CDR3: CASRMGGGDTDTQYF. CDR3 nucleotide sequence: TGTGCCAGCAGGATGGGTGGCGGGGACACAGATACGCAGTATTTT. The chain recombines TRBV6-2 or TRBV6-3 with TRBJ2-3, with a weak D call TRBD2 (6 bases). Germline CDR1 MNHEY, CDR2 SVGEGT. Trimming left V 6 bases short and J 2 bases short, with 15 bases between. This CDR3 has 15 amino acids.

This chain connects TRBV6-1 to TRBJ2-3; perhaps TRBD1 as D (5 bases). The CDR3 runs to 13 residues. The germline V gene encodes CDR1 MNHNS and CDR2 SASEGT. V lost 6 bases, J lost 6 bases, and 13 bases lay in between. This chain's CDR3 is CASRQEPGDTQYF. The CDR3 nucleotides are TGTGCCAGCAGACAGGAACCAGGGGATACGCAGTATTTT.

The V and J genes are TRBV10-3 and TRBJ2-7, with D perhaps TRBD1 or TRBD2 (5 bases each). Germline V gene data show CDR1 as ENHRY and CDR2 as SYGVKD. V lost 3 bases, J lost 0 bases, and 12 bases lay in between. The CDR3 covers 15 residues. CDR3 DNA sequence: TGTGCCATCAGTGAATTCGGGACGGACTCCTACGAGCAGTACTTC. Its translation: CAISEFGTDSYEQYF.

Note on this clonotype: The junction shows a germline mismatch at one end, possibly a read error. This chain uses TRBV5-1 with TRBJ2-3; 9 nucleotides line up with TRBD2. From germline, CDR1 is SGHRS and CDR2 YFSETQ. The CDR3 consists of 15 residues. CDR3 bases: TGTGCCAGCAGTTACAGGACTAGCGGCACAGATACGCAGTATTTT. Translated, it gives CASSYRTSGTDTQYF.

The chain recombines TRBV20-1 with TRBJ2-7; the D gene is possibly TRBD2 (5 bases). Germline V gene data show CDR1 as DFQATT and CDR2 as SNEGSKA (reference sequence). The CDR3 runs 14 residues. V gave up 1 base and J gave up 4 bases, with 14 bases separating them. The CDR3 region has the DNA TGCAGTGCTAGAGGGACTGGAAACCCATACGAGCAGTACTTC. Translation gives CSARGTGNPYEQYF.

The CDR3 nucleotides read TGTGCCAGCACCTCTGAGGTAGCGGGAGAGGTGCAGTACTTC. Its translation is CASTSEVAGEVQYF. The chain combines TRBV27 with TRBJ2-5; the match to TRBD2 covers 9 bases. CDR3 length: 14 residues. Germline loops: CDR1 MNHEY, CDR2 SMNVEV (reference sequence). J gave up 11 bases and V 7 bases, and 14 bases lay outside the gene matches.